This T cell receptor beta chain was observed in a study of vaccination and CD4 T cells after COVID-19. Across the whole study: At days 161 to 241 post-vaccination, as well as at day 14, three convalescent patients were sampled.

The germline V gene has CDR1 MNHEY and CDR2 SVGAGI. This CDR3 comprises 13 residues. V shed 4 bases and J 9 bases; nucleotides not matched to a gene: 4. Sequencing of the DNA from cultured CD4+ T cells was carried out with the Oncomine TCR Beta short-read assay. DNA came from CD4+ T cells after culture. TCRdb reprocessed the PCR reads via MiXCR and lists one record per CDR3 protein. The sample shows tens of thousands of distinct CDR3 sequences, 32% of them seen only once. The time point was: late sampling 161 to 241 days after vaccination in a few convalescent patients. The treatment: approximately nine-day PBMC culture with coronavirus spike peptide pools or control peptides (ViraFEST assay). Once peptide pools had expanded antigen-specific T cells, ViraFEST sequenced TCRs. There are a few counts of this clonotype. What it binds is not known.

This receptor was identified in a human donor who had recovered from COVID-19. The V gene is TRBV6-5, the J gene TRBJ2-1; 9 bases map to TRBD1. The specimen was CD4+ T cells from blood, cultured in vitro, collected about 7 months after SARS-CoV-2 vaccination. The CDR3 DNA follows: TGTGCCAGCAGTTTACGACAGGGGGGTGAGCAGTTCTTC. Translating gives CASSLRQGGEQFF.